Detailed here is one T cell receptor beta chain. Its specificity is unknown. RNA, at about 0.45 to 1 ug, was reverse transcribed with random hexamers. Each CDR3 protein is one row after TCRdb ran MiXCR on the immunoSEQ multiplex PCR reads. The sample lists some 180,000 distinct CDR3 sequences, roughly 94% occurring once. From germline, CDR1 is SEHNR and CDR2 FQNEAQ (reference sequence). This CDR3 contains 12 residues. Trimming pared 5 bases from V and 5 bases from J, leaving 9 bases between. TEMRA cells were FACS-enriched, with CD8+ and CD4+ T cells isolated negatively. The data originate from a study of CD8 T cells in Susac syndrome. Across the study: When blood was drawn, the patients with Susac syndrome were therapy-naive, on corticosteroids, or on intravenous immunoglobulin alone.

Study-wide points: The study admitted that it had a relatively small number of individuals in its TCR sequencing and HLA analysis.

The sequence was collected from a human donor with Susac syndrome. The sequenced sample was CD4+ T cells from PBMCs. The J gene is TRBJ1-1, the V gene TRBV7-9; no definite D call. The CDR3, as DNA: TGTGCCAGCAGCATGTCTCGGACTGAAGCTTTCTTT. Translated, it gives CASSMSRTEAFF.